Shown below are 24 T cell receptor beta chains from a single sample sequenced in a study of blood T cell repertoires in COVID-19. Produced via immunoSEQ multiplex PCR; TCRdb's table is partial and in-frame only. The sample lists 200,000 to 250,000 clones, about 90% occurring once. Specimen: PBMCs or T cells enriched from blood (not recorded which). All receptors come from a man aged 25-40 years who had been exposed to COVID-19.

In this sample, this clone turned up a few times. V and J are TRBV11-1 and TRBJ1-2, with D possibly matching TRBD1 (6 bases). The CDR3 spans 12 residues. Trimming stripped 5 bases from V and 8 bases from J, with 12 bases between. Germline V CDR1 and CDR2: SGHAT, FQDESV (reference sequence). The CDR3 is CASSETGSGYTF. Written as DNA, the CDR3 is TGTGCCAGCAGCGAAACAGGGAGCGGCTACACCTTC.

This clone showed up just once. The CDR3 protein is CASPREQYF. The CDR3 region has the DNA TGCGCCAGCCCGCGGGAGCAGTACTTC. The chain uses TRBV5-1 and TRBJ2-7; D gene uncertain. Between the trimmed V and J ends, which lost 7 bases and 7 bases, there was a span of 6 bases. This CDR3 contains 9 residues. From germline, CDR1 is SGHRS and CDR2 YFSETQ. Drawing the rest from reference TRBV5-1 and TRBJ2-7, the complete variable domain is KAGVTQTPRYLIKTRGQQVTLSCSPISGHRSVSWYQQTPGQGLQFLFEYFSETQRNKGNFPGRFSGRQFSNSRSEMNVSTLELGDSALYLCASPREQYFGPGTRLTVT.

This chain joins TRBV5-1 and TRBJ1-2; perhaps TRBD1 as D (5 bases). Trimming removed 2 bases from V and 1 base from J, with 12 bases in between. CDR1 and CDR2 from the germline V gene are SGHRS and YFSETQ. The CDR3 totals 15 residues. The CDR3 reads CASSFVGDSNYGYTF. The CDR3 DNA reads as TGCGCCAGCAGCTTTGTAGGGGATAGTAACTATGGCTACACCTTC. The full variable domain, completed using reference TRBV5-1 and TRBJ1-2, is KAGVTQTPRYLIKTRGQQVTLSCSPISGHRSVSWYQQTPGQGLQFLFEYFSETQRNKGNFPGRFSGRQFSNSRSEMNVSTLELGDSALYLCASSFVGDSNYGYTFGSGTRLTVV.

The chain uses TRBV10-3 and TRBJ1-1, with TRBD1 matching 10 bases. V lost 3 bases to trimming and J lost 0 bases; unmatched junction nucleotides: 7. The CDR3 is made up of 17 amino acids. Germline V gene data show CDR1 as ENHRY and CDR2 as SYGVKD. The CDR3 loop is CAISEQLTGGMNTEAFF. The DNA for the CDR3 is TGTGCCATCAGTGAACAGTTGACAGGGGGCATGAACACTGAAGCTTTCTTT.

On this clone: The same CDR3 also results from other DNA sequences found in this sample. In DNA form, the CDR3 reads TGCAGCGTTGAAAGACAGCTAAACACTGAAGCTTTCTTT. Its translation: CSVERQLNTEAFF. This chain joins TRBV29-1 and TRBJ1-1; D possibly corresponds to TRBD1 (5 bases). V was clipped by 2 bases and J by 2 bases, with 9 bases between them. The CDR3 runs to 13 residues. Per germline, CDR1 SQVTM and CDR2 ANQGSEA.

The genes are TRBV3-1 (or the pseudogene TRBV3-2) and TRBJ2-1; possibly TRBD1 for D (5 bases). From germline, CDR1 is LGHDT and CDR2 YNNKEL (reference sequence). The CDR3 has 17 amino acids. V lost 3 bases, J lost 6 bases, and 21 bases lay in between. The CDR3 sequence: CASSHRKTDLHSNEQFF. The DNA for the CDR3 is TGTGCCAGCAGCCATCGGAAGACAGACCTCCACTCCAATGAGCAGTTCTTC.

This clone was recorded only once. J is TRBJ2-1 and V is TRBV2; 9 nucleotides align to TRBD2. J gave up 9 bases and V 8 bases, and 11 bases lay outside the gene matches. The germline V gene has CDR1 SNHLY and CDR2 FYNNEI. CDR3 length: 14 residues. CDR3: CASGSRGGALEQFF. The CDR3 bases are TGTGCCAGCGGTAGTCGCGGGGGGGCGCTTGAGCAGTTCTTC.

The chain is built from TRBV3-1 (or the pseudogene TRBV3-2) and TRBJ2-2; 7 bases match TRBD1. The V gene end was trimmed by 4 bases and the J gene end by 7 bases; junction bases not matched to a gene: 12. The CDR3 is 16 amino acids. Per the germline V gene, CDR1 is LGHDT and CDR2 is YNNKEL (reference sequence). Written as DNA, the CDR3 is TGTGCCAGCAGCCTACGGGACAGCGTAGCTGGCGGGGAGCTGTTTTTT. Protein sequence: CASSLRDSVAGGELFF.

The rearrangement links TRBV5-4 to TRBJ1-1; 7 bases are shared with TRBD1. CDR1 and CDR2 (germline): SGHNT, YYREEE (reference sequence). The CDR3 covers 15 residues. J was trimmed by 5 bases and V by 2 bases; bases with no gene match: 9. The CDR3 is CASSFPTGSITEAFF. CDR3 coding DNA: TGTGCCAGCAGCTTTCCGACAGGGTCGATTACTGAAGCTTTCTTT.

The rearrangement joins TRBV7-8 to TRBJ2-1; TRBD1 aligns across 7 bases. Germline V gene data show CDR1 as SGHVS and CDR2 as FQNEAQ. V lost 4 bases, J lost 7 bases, and 1 base stayed unmatched. This CDR3 contains 12 residues. Written as DNA, the CDR3 is TGTGCCAGCAGCTCACAGGGGAATGAGCAGTTCTTC. Translation: CASSSQGNEQFF.

The chain combines TRBV5-1 with TRBJ2-2; 10 bases match TRBD2. Unmatched junction bases numbered 5, after V lost 6 bases and J lost 3 bases. The CDR3 has 15 residues. The V gene's germline CDR1 is SGHRS and CDR2 YFSETQ. The CDR3: CASKIAGGDTGELFF. As DNA, the CDR3 is TGCGCCAGCAAAATAGCGGGGGGCGACACCGGGGAGCTGTTTTTT. The entire variable domain, with the rest obtained from reference TRBV5-1 and TRBJ2-2, is as follows: KAGVTQTPRYLIKTRGQQVTLSCSPISGHRSVSWYQQTPGQGLQFLFEYFSETQRNKGNFPGRFSGRQFSNSRSEMNVSTLELGDSALYLCASKIAGGDTGELFFGEGSRLTVL.

The chain couples TRBV5-1 to TRBJ1-1; D may be TRBD1 (6 bases). From germline, CDR1 is SGHRS and CDR2 YFSETQ. The CDR3 totals 15 residues. V gave up 0 bases and J gave up 4 bases, with 13 bases separating them. The CDR3 DNA is TGCGCCAGCAGCTTGGGTAGGGGGATGAGCACTGAAGCTTTCTTT. Protein: CASSLGRGMSTEAFF.

The chain employs TRBV2 and TRBJ2-1; 10 nucleotides agree with TRBD1. The J segment lost 5 bases and the V segment lost 9 bases, leaving 4 bases of the junction unmatched. The CDR3 is 13 amino acids. Germline-derived CDR1 and CDR2 are SNHLY and FYNNEI. The CDR3 DNA is TGTGCCAGTGGGACAGGGGCAGACAATGAGCAGTTCTTC. Its protein product is CASGTGADNEQFF.

This chain connects TRBV7-2 to TRBJ2-5, with TRBD2 identical over 9 bases. Germline lookup yields CDR1 SGHTA and CDR2 FQGNSA. The V and J ends lost 5 bases and 3 bases, in that order; junction bases with no gene match: 10. The CDR3 extends over 16 amino acids. CDR3 loop: CASSALLTSGEETQYF. As DNA, the CDR3 is TGTGCCAGCAGCGCGTTGTTGACTAGCGGTGAAGAGACCCAGTACTTC. The variable domain in full, completed from reference TRBV7-2 and TRBJ2-5, reads GAGVSQSPSNKVTEKGKDVELRCDPISGHTALYWYRQSLGQGLEFLIYFQGNSAPDKSGLPSDRFSAERTGGSVSTLTIQRTQQEDSAVYLCASSALLTSGEETQYFGPGTRLLVL.

J is TRBJ1-3 and V is TRBV5-6; TRBD1 matches at 10 bases. In germline, CDR1 is SGHDT, CDR2 YYEEEE. The V gene end was trimmed by 3 bases and the J gene end by 3 bases; junction bases not matched to a gene: 9. CDR3 length: 17 amino acids. CDR3 DNA: TGTGCCAGCAGCTACACGACAGGGGGCGCCGGTGGAAACACCATATATTTT. Its translation: CASSYTTGGAGGNTIYF.

A single count supports this clone. The chain recombines TRBV29-1 with TRBJ1-1; unclear D gene. The ends were cut back, 5 bases at V and 0 bases at J, with 7 bases in the middle. CDR3 length equals 12 residues. Germline V gene sequence: CDR1 SQVTM, CDR2 ANQGSEA. The CDR3 sequence: CSVSFLNTEAFF. The CDR3 nucleotides are TGCAGCGTTAGCTTCCTGAACACTGAAGCTTTCTTT.

The V call is TRBV6-4, the J call TRBJ2-5; TRBD1 matches at 10 bases. This CDR3 is built from 16 residues. Trimming took 1 base from V and 4 from J; bases not matched to a gene: 6. CDR1 MRHNA and CDR2 SNTAGT come from the germline V gene. The CDR3 DNA follows: TGTGCCAGCAGTGACTTGCCCGGGACAGGGGTAGAGACCCAGTACTTC. Translated: CASSDLPGTGVETQYF.

In this sample, this clone turned up once. CDR3 amino acids: CATGRGREETQYF. The CDR3 DNA reads TGTGCCACCGGGCGGGGGCGGGAAGAGACCCAGTACTTC. The chain combines TRBV15 with TRBJ2-5; D may be TRBD2 (7 bases). The CDR3 totals 13 residues. Per germline, CDR1 LNHNV and CDR2 YYDKDF (reference sequence). Trimming removed 8 bases from V and 3 bases from J, with 13 bases in between.

The chain recombines TRBV3-1 (or the pseudogene TRBV3-2) with TRBJ1-6; maybe TRBD1 (6 bases). CDR3 length: 13 residues. Germline lookup yields CDR1 LGHDT and CDR2 YNNKEL (reference sequence). V was cut by 5 bases and J by 6 bases, with 8 bases left in between. CDR3 sequence reads: CASSDRSNSPLHF. The CDR3 DNA sequence: TGTGCCAGCAGCGACAGGAGTAATTCACCCCTCCACTTT.

The chain combines TRBV7-2 with TRBJ1-2; the D is unclear. This CDR3 spans 16 amino acids. Germline CDR1 is SGHTA and CDR2 is FQGNSA. Trimming cost V 3 bases and J 7 bases, with 21 bases left between them. CDR3 in DNA: TGTGCCAGCAGCTTTACCCCGGGGAGTAGCTATACTGGCTACACCTTC. It codes for CASSFTPGSSYTGYTF.

The V gene is TRBV5-4, the J gene TRBJ2-3; D is unresolved. Between the trimmed V and J ends, which lost 6 bases and 3 bases, there was a span of 14 bases. The length of the CDR3 is 14 residues. In germline, CDR1 is SGHNT, CDR2 YYREEE (reference sequence). The CDR3 loop is CASTPEIRTDTQYF. DNA of the CDR3: TGTGCCAGCACCCCGGAGATTAGGACAGATACGCAGTATTTT.

This chain uses TRBV6-5 with TRBJ2-7; 9 bases match TRBD1. CDR3 length equals 15 residues. Germline CDR1 and CDR2: MNHEY and SVGAGI. V lost 8 bases, J lost 1 base, and 9 bases stayed unmatched. The CDR3 nucleotides are TGTGCCAGCCACTCCCCGGGACAGGGATCCTACGAGCAGTACTTC. As protein: CASHSPGQGSYEQYF.

The chain has TRBV29-1 and TRBJ1-1; D may be TRBD1 (5 bases). With 6 bases removed from V and 3 bases from J, the gap between germline ends came to 14 bases. Germline CDR1 and CDR2: SQVTM and ANQGSEA. The CDR3 length is 13 residues. CDR3 region: CSVDHARDTEAFF. Written as DNA, the CDR3 is TGCAGCGTCGACCATGCCAGGGACACTGAAGCTTTCTTT.

The genes are TRBV5-1 and TRBJ2-7, with D possibly being TRBD2 (7 bases). Germline values: CDR1 SGHRS, CDR2 YFSETQ. V was clipped by 2 bases and J by 6 bases, with 15 bases between them. The CDR3 is 14 amino acids. The CDR3 is CASSLGRGAGEQYF. The CDR3 DNA reads TGCGCCAGCAGCTTAGGTCGGGGGGCTGGCGAGCAGTACTTC.